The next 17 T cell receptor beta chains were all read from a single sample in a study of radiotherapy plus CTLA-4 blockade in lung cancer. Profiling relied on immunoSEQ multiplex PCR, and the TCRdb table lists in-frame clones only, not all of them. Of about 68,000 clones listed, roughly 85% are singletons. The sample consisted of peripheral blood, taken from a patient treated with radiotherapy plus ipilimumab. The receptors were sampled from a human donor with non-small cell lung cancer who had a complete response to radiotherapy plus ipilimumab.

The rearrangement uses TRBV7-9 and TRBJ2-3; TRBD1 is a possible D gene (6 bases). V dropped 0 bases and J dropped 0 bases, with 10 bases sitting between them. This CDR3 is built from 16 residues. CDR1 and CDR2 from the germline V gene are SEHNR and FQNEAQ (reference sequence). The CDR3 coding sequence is TGTGCCAGCAGCTTAGCGGACAGCGCTAGCACAGATACGCAGTATTTT. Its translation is CASSLADSASTDTQYF.

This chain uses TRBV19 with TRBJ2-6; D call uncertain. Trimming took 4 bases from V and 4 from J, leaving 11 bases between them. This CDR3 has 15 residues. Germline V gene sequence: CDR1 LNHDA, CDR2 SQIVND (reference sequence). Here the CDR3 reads CASSTRSQGANVLTF. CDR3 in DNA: TGTGCCAGTAGTACGCGCAGCCAAGGGGCCAACGTCCTGACTTTC.

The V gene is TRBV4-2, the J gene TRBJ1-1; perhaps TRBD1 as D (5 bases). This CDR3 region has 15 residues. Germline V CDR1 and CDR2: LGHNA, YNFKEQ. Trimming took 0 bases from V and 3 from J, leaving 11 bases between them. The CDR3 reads CASSQEGGEHTEAFF. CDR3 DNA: TGTGCCAGCAGCCAAGAAGGAGGGGAGCACACTGAAGCTTTCTTT.

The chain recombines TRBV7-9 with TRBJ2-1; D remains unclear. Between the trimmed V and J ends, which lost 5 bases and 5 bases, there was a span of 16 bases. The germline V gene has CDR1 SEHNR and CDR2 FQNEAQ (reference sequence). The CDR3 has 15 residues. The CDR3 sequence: CASSPKRRVNNEQFF. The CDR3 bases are TGTGCCAGCAGCCCCAAACGCAGAGTTAACAATGAGCAGTTCTTC. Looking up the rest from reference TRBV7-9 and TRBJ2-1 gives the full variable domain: DTGVSQNPRHKITKRGQNVTFRCDPISEHNRLYWYRQTLGQGPEFLTYFQNEAQLEKSRLLSDRFSAERPKGSFSTLEIQRTEQGDSAMYLCASSPKRRVNNEQFFGPGTRLTVL.

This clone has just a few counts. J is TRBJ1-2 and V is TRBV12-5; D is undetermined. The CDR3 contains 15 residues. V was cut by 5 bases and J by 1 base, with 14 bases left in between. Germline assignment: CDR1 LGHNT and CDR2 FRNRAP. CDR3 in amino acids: CASGMPRQLNYGYTF. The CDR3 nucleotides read TGTGCTAGTGGTATGCCGCGGCAGCTTAACTATGGCTACACCTTC.

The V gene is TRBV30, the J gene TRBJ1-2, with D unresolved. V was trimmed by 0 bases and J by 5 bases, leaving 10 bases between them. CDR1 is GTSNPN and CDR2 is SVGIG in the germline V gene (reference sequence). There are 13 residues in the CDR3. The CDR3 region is CAWSVQQVYGYTF. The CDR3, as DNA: TGTGCCTGGAGTGTACAGCAGGTGTATGGCTACACCTTC.

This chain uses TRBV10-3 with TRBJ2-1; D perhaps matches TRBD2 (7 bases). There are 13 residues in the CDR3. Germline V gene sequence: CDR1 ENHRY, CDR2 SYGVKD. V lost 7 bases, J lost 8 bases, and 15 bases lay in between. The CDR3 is CAIMVSGGDEQFF. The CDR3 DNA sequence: TGTGCCATCATGGTCTCGGGGGGCGATGAGCAGTTCTTC.

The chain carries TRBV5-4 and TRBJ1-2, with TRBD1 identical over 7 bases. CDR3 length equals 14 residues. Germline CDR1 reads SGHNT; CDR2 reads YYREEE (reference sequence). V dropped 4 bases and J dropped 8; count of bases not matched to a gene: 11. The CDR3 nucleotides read TGTGCCAGCAGCCGCTACGGAGGGGGCCGGGGCTACACCTTC. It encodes CASSRYGGGRGYTF.

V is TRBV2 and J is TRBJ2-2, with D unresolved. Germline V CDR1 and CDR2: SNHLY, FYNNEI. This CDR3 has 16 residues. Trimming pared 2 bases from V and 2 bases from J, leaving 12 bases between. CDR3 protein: CASSESRLLNTGELFF. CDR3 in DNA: TGTGCCAGCAGTGAATCGCGGCTCCTTAACACCGGGGAGCTGTTTTTT.

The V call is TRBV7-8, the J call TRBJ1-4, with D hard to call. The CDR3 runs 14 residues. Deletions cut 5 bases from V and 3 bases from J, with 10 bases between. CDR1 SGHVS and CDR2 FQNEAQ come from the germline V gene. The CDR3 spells CASSLGRANEKLFF. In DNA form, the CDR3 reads TGTGCCAGCAGCCTAGGGAGGGCTAATGAAAAACTGTTTTTT.

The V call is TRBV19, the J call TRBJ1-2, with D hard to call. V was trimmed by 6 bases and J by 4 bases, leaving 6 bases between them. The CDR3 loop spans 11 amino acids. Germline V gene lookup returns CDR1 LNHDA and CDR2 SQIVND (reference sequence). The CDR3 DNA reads TGTGCCAGTAGAACTTTCTATGGCTACACCTTC. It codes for CASRTFYGYTF.

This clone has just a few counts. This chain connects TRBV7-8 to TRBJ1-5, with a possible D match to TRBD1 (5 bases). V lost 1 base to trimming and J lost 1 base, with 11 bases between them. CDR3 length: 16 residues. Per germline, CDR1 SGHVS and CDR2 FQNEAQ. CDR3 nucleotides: TGTGCCAGCAGCTTAGATTCAGGGTGGAGCAATCAGCCCCAGCATTTT. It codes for CASSLDSGWSNQPQHF.

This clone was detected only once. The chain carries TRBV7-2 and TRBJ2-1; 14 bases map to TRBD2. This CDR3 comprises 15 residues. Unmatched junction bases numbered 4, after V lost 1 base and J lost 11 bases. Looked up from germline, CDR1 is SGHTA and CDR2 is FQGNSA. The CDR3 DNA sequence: TGTGCCAGCAGCTTAGAGACTAGCGGGGGGGCCAAGCAGTTCTTC. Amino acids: CASSLETSGGAKQFF.

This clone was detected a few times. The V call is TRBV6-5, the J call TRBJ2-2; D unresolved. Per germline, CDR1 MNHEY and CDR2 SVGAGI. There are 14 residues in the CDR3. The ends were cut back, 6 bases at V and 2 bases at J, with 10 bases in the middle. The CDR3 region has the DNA TGTGCCAGCAGGGTGACCCCCAACACCGGGGAGCTGTTTTTT. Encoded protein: CASRVTPNTGELFF.

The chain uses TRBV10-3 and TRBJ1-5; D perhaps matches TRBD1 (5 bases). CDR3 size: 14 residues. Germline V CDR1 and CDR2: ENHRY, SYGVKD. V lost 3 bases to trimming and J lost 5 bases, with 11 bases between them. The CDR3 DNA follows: TGTGCCATCAGTGATTCAACGGGGGATCAGCCCCAGCATTTT. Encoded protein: CAISDSTGDQPQHF.

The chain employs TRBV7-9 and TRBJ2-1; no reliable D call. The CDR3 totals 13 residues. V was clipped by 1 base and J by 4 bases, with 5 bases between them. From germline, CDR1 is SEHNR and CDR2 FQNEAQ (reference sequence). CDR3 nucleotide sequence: TGTGCCAGCAGCTTAGTTTCGTACAATGAGCAGTTCTTC. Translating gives CASSLVSYNEQFF.

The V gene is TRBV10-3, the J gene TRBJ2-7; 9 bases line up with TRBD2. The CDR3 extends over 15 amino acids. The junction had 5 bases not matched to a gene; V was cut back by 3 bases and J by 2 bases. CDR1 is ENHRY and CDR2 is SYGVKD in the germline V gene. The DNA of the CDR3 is TGTGCCATCAGTGATGTGGCTAGCGGGGCCTACGAGCAGTACTTC. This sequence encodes CAISDVASGAYEQYF.